The text below deals with one TCR beta chain. The antigen is undetermined. Other DNA sequences within the sample encode an identical CDR3. Vbeta (60) and Jbeta (13) primers were used in the PCR. TCRdb's table, derived via immunoSEQ multiplex PCR, lists solely in-frame clones and lacks some. The table lists over 140,000 clones, about 80% of them singletons. The data were obtained in a study of cytomegalovirus exposure and HLA in healthy donors. On the study more broadly: Membership in the Caucasian-associated ancestry cluster was found for approximately 85% of a few hundred genotyped donors. The study's findings and limits: Immune exposure data for these donors was limited to CMV serostatus.

The CDR3 sequence is 15 residues long. V gave up 3 bases and J gave up 0 bases, with 9 bases separating them. Germline assignment: CDR1 SGHVS and CDR2 FQNEAQ. Specimen: PBMCs. J is TRBJ1-5 and V is TRBV7-8; D might be TRBD1 (5 bases). The sequence came from a man younger than 45 in good health and CMV-seropositive. This chain's CDR3 is CASSLDTFSNQPQHF. The CDR3 DNA reads as TGTGCCAGCAGCTTGGACACCTTTAGCAATCAGCCCCAGCATTTT.